This T cell receptor beta chain was identified in a study of T cells in Graves' hyperthyroidism and ophthalmopathy. Study-wide points: Most expanded thyroid clonotypes above 0.001 also appeared in blood.

This clonotype was found many times. The antigen is unknown. Patients with uncontrolled infections, other autoimmune diseases, pregnancy or lactation were excluded. V shed 5 bases and J shed 8 bases, with 12 bases lying between them. The CDR3 sequence is 12 residues long. CDR1 and CDR2 (germline): SNHLY, FYNNEI. Amplified regions were TCR beta CDR3 sequences from RNA transcripts. First-round RT-PCR targeting the TCR CDR3 was performed with the HTBI primer set. TCRdb re-called the multiplex PCR reads through MiXCR, storing one row per CDR3 protein. The sample contains 220,000 or so distinct CDR3 sequences, roughly 17% of which appear only once.

This sequence was found in a woman under 30 with Graves' ophthalmopathy. The sequenced material came from blood. The chain carries TRBV2 and TRBJ1-2; TRBD1 is a possible D gene (5 bases). In nucleotides, the CDR3 is TGTGCCAGCAGTAAAGGGGCGCGAGGCTACACCTTC. Translating it yields CASSKGARGYTF. Supplemented by reference TRBV2 and TRBJ1-2, the full variable domain reads EPEVTQTPSHQVTQMGQEVILRCVPISNHLYFYWYRQILGQKVEFLVSFYNNEISEKSEIFDDQFSVERPDGSNFTLKIRSTKLEDSAMYFCASSKGARGYTFGSGTRLTVV.